Given below is one TCR beta chain in context. Its antigen is unidentified. The primer mix had 60 Vbeta and 13 Jbeta primers. Sequenced by immunoSEQ multiplex PCR; TCRdb stores in-frame clones only, minus some. The sample has over 65,000 clones; around 75% are singletons. The entry originates in a study of cytomegalovirus exposure and HLA in healthy donors. Study conclusions and caveats: Among TCR sequences, most were rare, though some public TCRs appeared in many donors.

Germline lookup yields CDR1 MDHEN and CDR2 SYDVKM. Germline trimming cut 5 bases from V and 8 bases from J; bases unmatched to any gene: 11. This CDR3 region has 14 residues. This receptor was identified in a middle-aged woman in good health and CMV-seropositive. The chain links TRBV28 to TRBJ1-1; 7 bases match TRBD1. Sequenced sample: PBMCs. The CDR3 DNA follows: TGTGCCAGCAGTCCCCCAGGGACAGCCCTAGAAGCTTTCTTT. It encodes CASSPPGTALEAFF.